A selection of T cell receptor beta chains follows, all from one sample in a study of T cells after yellow fever vaccination. Each CDR3 protein gets one entry after TCRdb re-called the 5' RACE reads with MiXCR. The profile covers approximately 300,000 distinct CDR3 sequences, with around a tenth appearing a single time and 3% to 3.5% taken by the ten largest. This material consisted of CD4+ T cells sorted from PBMCs, taken 45 days after the yellow fever booster vaccination. All receptors come from a man aged 18 to 29 who received the YFV17D yellow fever vaccine. Each CDR3 is given with its conserved first and last residue. D genes are given only for firm matches. Size is omitted from some rows. Given values are once, few, many or a class for expanded clones.

>TRBV11-1|-|TRBD1|TRBJ1-1
CASSIDRENTEAFF
TGTGCCAGCAGCATCGACAGGGAAAACACTGAAGCTTTCTTT
>TRBV6-6|few|-|TRBJ2-2
CASSRGTVANTGELFF
TGTGCCAGCAGCCGCGGGACGGTCGCGAACACCGGGGAGCTGTTTTTT
>TRBV6-1|few|-|TRBJ2-4
CASSAGSTREVNIQYF
TGTGCCAGCAGTGCAGGCAGTACTCGCGAGGTAAACATTCAGTACTTC
>TRBV12-3/TRBV12-4|few|-|TRBJ1-2
CASSFVPGGYTF
TGTGCCAGCAGTTTTGTCCCGGGTGGCTACACCTTC
>TRBV7-2|many|-|TRBJ1-1
CASSFRNTEAFF
TGTGCCAGCAGCTTCAGGAACACTGAAGCTTTCTTT
>TRBV5-4|-|TRBD2|TRBJ2-3
CASSRSGGAFADTQYF
TGTGCCAGCAGCCGTAGCGGGGGGGCTTTCGCAGATACGCAGTATTTT
>TRBV7-2|-|-|TRBJ1-1
CASSPLTGLNTEAFF
TGTGCCAGCAGCCCACTGACAGGTTTGAACACTGAAGCTTTCTTT
>TRBV7-2|-|TRBD2|TRBJ2-5
CASSPVGRGQETQYF
TGTGCCAGCAGCCCCGTTGGGAGGGGCCAAGAGACCCAGTACTTC
>TRBV28|few|TRBD2|TRBJ2-3
CASTLGLAASTDTQYF
TGTGCCAGCACCCTAGGGCTAGCGGCTAGCACAGATACGCAGTATTTT
>TRBV5-1|many|-|TRBJ1-1
CASSVQGTEAFF
TGCGCCAGCAGCGTTCAGGGAACTGAAGCTTTCTTT
>TRBV9|-|-|TRBJ2-6
CASSVGWQTLYSGANVLTF
TGTGCCAGCAGCGTAGGATGGCAGACCCTTTACTCTGGGGCCAACGTCCTGACTTTC
>TRBV5-1|few|-|TRBJ2-3
CASISADTQYF
TGCGCCAGCATCTCGGCAGATACGCAGTATTTT
>TRBV6-2/TRBV6-3|few|-|TRBJ1-2
CASSYRGQRSGYTF
TGTGCCAGCAGTTACCGGGGCCAGCGGTCTGGCTACACCTTC
>TRBV4-3|few|-|TRBJ1-5
CASSHGLGNQPQHF
TGCGCCAGCAGCCACGGACTAGGGAATCAGCCCCAGCATTTT
>TRBV7-2|-|TRBD2|TRBJ2-1
CASSLAGGRYEQFF
TGTGCCAGCAGCTTAGCGGGGGGGAGGTATGAGCAGTTCTTC
>TRBV15|-|-|TRBJ1-2
CATSTTPRDSLITF
TGTGCCACCAGCACTACCCCCCGGGACTCCCTCATCACCTTC
>TRBV5-1|-|-|TRBJ2-4
CASSVEAIQYF
TGCGCCAGCAGCGTGGAAGCCATTCAGTACTTC
>TRBV7-8|-|-|TRBJ1-1
CASSLRPGWDTEAFF
TGTGCCAGCAGCTTAAGGCCTGGTTGGGACACTGAAGCTTTCTTT
>TRBV9|-|-|TRBJ2-5
CASSAGNPRETQYF
TGTGCCAGCAGCGCTGGGAACCCCCGGGAGACCCAGTACTTC
>TRBV10-3|-|TRBD2|TRBJ2-1
CAISDGTSVFREQFF
TGTGCCATCAGCGATGGGACTAGCGTGTTTCGTGAGCAGTTCTTC
>TRBV7-2|-|TRBD1|TRBJ2-2
CASSAHGTGGSGELFF
TGTGCCAGCAGCGCGCACGGGACAGGGGGCTCCGGGGAGCTGTTTTTT
>TRBV7-9|-|-|TRBJ1-4
CASSSIVGKLFF
TGTGCCAGCAGCTCCATCGTAGGGAAACTGTTTTTT
>TRBV14|-|-|TRBJ1-2
CASSQDRGLTGYTF
TGTGCCAGCAGCCAAGATCGGGGTCTTACTGGCTACACCTTC
>TRBV23-1|-|-|TRBJ2-5
CASTRPGLTCLETQYF
TGCGCCAGCACCCGGCCGGGACTTACTTGTTTGGAGACCCAGTACTTC
>TRBV2|few|-|TRBJ1-1
CATEVGAVNTEAFF
TGTGCCACCGAGGTGGGGGCAGTTAACACTGAAGCTTTCTTT
>TRBV5-4|-|-|TRBJ2-3
CASSFNRNTDTQYF
TGTGCCAGCAGCTTTAACAGAAATACAGATACGCAGTATTTT
>TRBV28|-|-|TRBJ1-4
CASSLLAGVGEKLFF
TGTGCCAGCAGTTTATTGGCAGGGGTAGGTGAAAAACTGTTTTTT
>TRBV11-2|many|-|TRBJ2-7
CASSLLEGGYEQYF
TGTGCCAGCAGCCTCTTAGAAGGGGGCTACGAGCAGTACTTC
>TRBV7-9|-|-|TRBJ2-3
CASSFSGPASTDTQYF
TGTGCCAGCAGCTTCTCGGGCCCTGCCAGCACAGATACGCAGTATTTT
>TRBV4-1|many|-|TRBJ2-7
CASSSLFSYEQYF
TGCGCCAGCAGCTCCTTATTCTCCTACGAGCAGTACTTC
>TRBV4-2|-|TRBD2|TRBJ2-7
CASSLTGTSGGAMYEQYF
TGTGCCAGCAGCCTTACCGGGACTAGCGGGGGGGCTATGTACGAGCAGTACTTC
>TRBV28|few|-|TRBJ1-1
CASTGYTEAFF
TGTGCCAGCACAGGGTACACTGAAGCTTTCTTT
>TRBV20-1|few|-|TRBJ2-1
CSANPGYNEQFF
TGCAGTGCTAACCCAGGCTACAATGAGCAGTTCTTC
>TRBV7-2|few|-|TRBJ2-3
CASSFVVKAPSTDTQYF
TGTGCCAGCAGCTTCGTAGTGAAGGCCCCTAGCACAGATACGCAGTATTTT
>TRBV4-1|many|-|TRBJ2-5
CASSQDWGPGTQYF
TGCGCCAGCAGCCAAGATTGGGGGCCTGGGACCCAGTACTTC
>TRBV7-9|many|TRBD2|TRBJ2-4
CASRVSGGKNIQYF
TGTGCCAGCAGAGTCAGCGGGGGCAAAAACATTCAGTACTTC
>TRBV20-1|-|-|TRBJ2-3
CSANSAGTTDTQYF
TGCAGTGCTAATTCGGCGGGTACTACAGATACGCAGTATTTT
>TRBV6-2/TRBV6-3|few|-|TRBJ1-1
CASSYVTGGTEAFF
TGTGCCAGCAGCTACGTCACGGGGGGAACTGAAGCTTTCTTT
>TRBV7-3|-|-|TRBJ2-1
CASSLIVHNEQFF
TGTGCCAGCAGCTTAATCGTACACAATGAGCAGTTCTTC
>TRBV12-3/TRBV12-4|many|TRBD1|TRBJ1-3
CASSTGTGGPGNTIYF
TGTGCCAGCAGTACCGGGACAGGGGGCCCTGGAAACACCATATATTTT
>TRBV5-1|few|TRBD1|TRBJ2-2
CASSLRTGGHTGELFF
TGCGCCAGCAGCTTGAGGACAGGGGGTCACACCGGGGAGCTGTTTTTT